The T cell receptor (beta chain) described here comes from a study of blood T cell repertoires in COVID-19. Methods used by the authors: Amplification from reference gene primers served as the basis for estimated nucleated cell counts. Repertoires were generated with immunoSEQ multiplex PCR, while TCRdb's copy carries only in-frame clones and drops some. For V, J and clone size, that table is used; D and trimming come from the DNA. The sample gives some 150,000 clones, about 87% of which show up once; approximately 4.1% is in the top ten. Germline-derived CDR1 and CDR2 are SGHRS and YFSETQ. V was trimmed by 0 bases and J by 6 bases, leaving 9 bases between them. The CDR3 spans 14 residues.

The source of this sequence is a woman aged 55 to 70 who had recovered from COVID-19. Sequenced material: peripheral blood. This chain links TRBV5-1 with TRBJ1-4, with D possibly matching TRBD1 (5 bases). The CDR3 region has the DNA TGCGCCAGCAGCTTGGACAGGCCCGATGAAAAACTGTTTTTT. Its protein product is CASSLDRPDEKLFF. The variable domain in full, with the rest retrieved from reference TRBV5-1 and TRBJ1-4, is KAGVTQTPRYLIKTRGQQVTLSCSPISGHRSVSWYQQTPGQGLQFLFEYFSETQRNKGNFPGRFSGRQFSNSRSEMNVSTLELGDSALYLCASSLDRPDEKLFFGSGTQLSVL.